Given below is one T cell receptor (beta chain) in context. From germline, CDR1 is SNHLY and CDR2 FYNNEI. CDR3 size: 13 residues. The germline V and J ends were trimmed by 6 bases and 7 bases, with 12 bases remaining between them. A multiplex PCR was run with 60 Vbeta primers and 13 Jbeta primers. Some clones are missing from TCRdb's copy, which holds only in-frame ones; the method was immunoSEQ multiplex PCR. The table has roughly 160,000 clones, roughly 79% seen once. This entry comes from a study of cytomegalovirus exposure and HLA in healthy donors. The sequence derives from a middle-aged man in good health and CMV-seropositive. V usage is TRBV2 and J usage is TRBJ1-4, with D perhaps matching TRBD1 (6 bases). Material: PBMCs. The CDR3 loop is CASRGAGAEKLFF. CDR3 coding DNA: TGTGCCAGCAGGGGTGCAGGGGCTGAAAAACTGTTTTTT.